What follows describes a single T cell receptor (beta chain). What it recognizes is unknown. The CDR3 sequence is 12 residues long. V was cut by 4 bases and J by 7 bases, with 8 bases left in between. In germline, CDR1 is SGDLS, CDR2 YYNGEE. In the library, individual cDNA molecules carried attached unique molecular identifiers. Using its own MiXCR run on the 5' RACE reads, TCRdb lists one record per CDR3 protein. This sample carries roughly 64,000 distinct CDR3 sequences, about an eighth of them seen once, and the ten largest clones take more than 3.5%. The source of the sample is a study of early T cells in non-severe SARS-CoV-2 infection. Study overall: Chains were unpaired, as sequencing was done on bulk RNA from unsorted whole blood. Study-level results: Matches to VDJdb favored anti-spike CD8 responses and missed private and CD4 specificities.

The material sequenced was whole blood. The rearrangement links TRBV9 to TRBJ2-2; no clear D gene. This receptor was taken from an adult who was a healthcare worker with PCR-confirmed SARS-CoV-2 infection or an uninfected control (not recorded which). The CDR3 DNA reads TGTGCCAGCAGCCTAAACGGCGGGGAGCTGTTTTTT. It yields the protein CASSLNGGELFF.